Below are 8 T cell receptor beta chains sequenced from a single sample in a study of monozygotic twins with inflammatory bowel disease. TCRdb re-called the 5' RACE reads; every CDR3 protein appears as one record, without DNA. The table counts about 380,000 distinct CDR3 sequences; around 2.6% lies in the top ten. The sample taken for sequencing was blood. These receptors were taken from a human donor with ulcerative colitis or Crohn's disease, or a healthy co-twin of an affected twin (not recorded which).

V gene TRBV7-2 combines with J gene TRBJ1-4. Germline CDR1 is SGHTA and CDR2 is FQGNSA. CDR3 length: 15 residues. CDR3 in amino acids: CASSQRSGYYEKLFF.

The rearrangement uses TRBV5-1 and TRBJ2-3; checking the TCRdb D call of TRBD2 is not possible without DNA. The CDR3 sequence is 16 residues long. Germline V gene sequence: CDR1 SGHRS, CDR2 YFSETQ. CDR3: CASSLPLLADTDTQYF. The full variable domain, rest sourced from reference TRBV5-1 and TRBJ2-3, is KAGVTQTPRYLIKTRGQQVTLSCSPISGHRSVSWYQQTPGQGLQFLFEYFSETQRNKGNFPGRFSGRQFSNSRSEMNVSTLELGDSALYLCASSLPLLADTDTQYFGPGTRLTVL.

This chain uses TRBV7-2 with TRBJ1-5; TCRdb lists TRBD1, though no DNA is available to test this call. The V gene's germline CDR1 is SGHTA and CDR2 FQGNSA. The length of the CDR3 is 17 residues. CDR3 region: CASSLLGQGISNQPQHF.

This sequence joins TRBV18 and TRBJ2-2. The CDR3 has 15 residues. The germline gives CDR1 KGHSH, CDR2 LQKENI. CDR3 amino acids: CASSPIGGNTGELFF. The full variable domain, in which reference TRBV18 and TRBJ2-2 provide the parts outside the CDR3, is NAGVMQNPRHLVRRRGQEARLRCSPMKGHSHVYWYRQLPEEGLKFMVYLQKENIIDESGMPKERFSAEFPKEGPSILRIQQVVRGDSAAYFCASSPIGGNTGELFFGEGSRLTVL.

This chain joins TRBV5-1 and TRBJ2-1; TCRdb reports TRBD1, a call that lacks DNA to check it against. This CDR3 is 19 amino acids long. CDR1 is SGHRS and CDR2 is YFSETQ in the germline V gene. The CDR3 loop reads CASSHPIRQGPLSYNEQFF.

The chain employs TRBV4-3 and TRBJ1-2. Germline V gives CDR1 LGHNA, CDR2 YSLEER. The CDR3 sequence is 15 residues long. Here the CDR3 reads CASSQAALGLHGYTF.

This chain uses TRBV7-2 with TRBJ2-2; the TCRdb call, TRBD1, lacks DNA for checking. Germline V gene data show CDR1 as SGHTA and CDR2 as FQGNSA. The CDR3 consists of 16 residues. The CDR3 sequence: CASSLGAPMNTGELFF.

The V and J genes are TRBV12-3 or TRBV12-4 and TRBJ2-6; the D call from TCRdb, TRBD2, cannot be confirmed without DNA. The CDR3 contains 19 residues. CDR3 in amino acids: CASSSPGAKHPSGANVLTF.